These 23 T cell receptor beta chains came from one sample sequenced in a study of T cell responses to AZD1222 COVID-19 vaccine. This table comes from immunoSEQ multiplex PCR, and its TCRdb copy is limited to in-frame clones, with some not included. The sample consists of roughly 200,000 clones, around 93% of them appearing once. The input for sequencing was peripheral blood, taken 28 days after the second dose of the MenACWY control vaccine. The receptors originated from an adult who received the MenACWY meningococcal vaccine as a control.

The CDR3 sequence is CASSVAGRAGATDTQYF. In DNA, the CDR3 is TGTGCCAGCAGCGTAGCGGGCCGGGCGGGGGCCACAGATACGCAGTATTTT. The genes are TRBV9 and TRBJ2-3; possible D gene TRBD2, 7 bases. This CDR3 has 17 amino acids. V lost 0 bases and J 2 bases, leaving 16 bases between the germline ends. CDR1 is SGDLS, CDR2 YYNGEE, per germline.

This chain joins TRBV18 and TRBJ1-1, with TRBD1 as a possible D gene (6 bases). The CDR3 covers 13 residues. The germline CDR1 and CDR2 sequences are KGHSH and LQKENI. Trimming removed 3 bases from V and 6 bases from J, with 11 bases in between. CDR3 coding DNA: TGTGCCAGCTCACCGGTCCGGACAGCTGAAGCTTTCTTT. Protein: CASSPVRTAEAFF.

The chain carries TRBV3-1 (or the pseudogene TRBV3-2) and TRBJ1-6, with D perhaps matching TRBD1 (6 bases). The CDR3 covers 11 residues. Germline CDR1 and CDR2: LGHDT and YNNKEL (reference sequence). V dropped 3 bases and J dropped 13 bases, with 7 bases sitting between them. The DNA for the CDR3 is TGTGCCAGCAGCCAGGGGGCCCCCCTCCACTTT. Amino acid sequence: CASSQGAPLHF.

This chain links TRBV5-8 with TRBJ1-4, with 7 positions matching TRBD1. Germline V gene sequence: CDR1 SGHTS, CDR2 YDEGEE. V dropped 4 bases and J dropped 4; count of bases not matched to a gene: 7. The CDR3 spans 15 residues. In nucleotides, the CDR3 is TGTGCCAGCAGCCCGGGGACAGCCCGTAATGAAAAACTGTTTTTT. It yields the protein CASSPGTARNEKLFF.

The gene calls are TRBV6-5 and TRBJ1-1; no clear D. CDR1 and CDR2 from the germline V gene are MNHEY and SVGAGI. V lost 2 bases, J lost 10 bases, and 14 bases lay in between. The CDR3 loop spans 13 amino acids. CDR3 nucleotide sequence: TGTGCCAGCAGTTACGAAGGGTTTGGGAGAGCTTTCTTT. It codes for CASSYEGFGRAFF.

J is TRBJ1-6 and V is TRBV5-8, with 9 bases aligning to TRBD1. This CDR3 region has 16 residues. CDR1 and CDR2 from the germline V gene are SGHTS and YDEGEE. J gave up 1 base and V 5 bases, and 4 bases lay outside the gene matches. The CDR3 here is CASSVGQGSYNSPLHF. The DNA for the CDR3 is TGTGCCAGCAGTGTCGGACAGGGGTCCTATAATTCACCCCTCCACTTT.

V and J are TRBV3-1 (or the pseudogene TRBV3-2) and TRBJ2-1; the D gene is possibly TRBD2 (6 bases). This CDR3 spans 17 amino acids. The germline gives CDR1 LGHDT, CDR2 YNNKEL (reference sequence). The V and J ends lost 0 bases and 0 bases respectively, with 12 bases between them. CDR3 coding DNA: TGTGCCAGCAGCCAAGATGTCCTAGCGAGCTCCTACAATGAGCAGTTCTTC. Protein: CASSQDVLASSYNEQFF.

This clone was counted once. This chain joins TRBV7-2 and TRBJ1-2; D is undetermined. V was cut by 6 bases and J by 0 bases, with 11 bases left in between. In germline, CDR1 is SGHTA, CDR2 FQGNSA. The CDR3 totals 14 residues. The CDR3 loop reads CASSFLGTNYGYTF. As DNA, the CDR3 is TGTGCCAGCAGTTTTCTGGGGACTAACTATGGCTACACCTTC.

The chain links TRBV14 to TRBJ2-5; 7 bases fit TRBD1. The V gene end was trimmed by 4 bases and the J gene end by 5 bases; junction bases not matched to a gene: 1. CDR3 size: 12 residues. The germline CDR1 and CDR2 sequences are SGHDN and FVKESK. The CDR3 loop is CASSRQGETQYF. The CDR3 DNA reads TGTGCCAGCAGCCGACAGGGCGAGACCCAGTACTTC.

For the CDR3, the DNA is TGTGCCAGCAGCTTGATAACAGGTTTATACACTGAAGCTTTCTTT. Translated: CASSLITGLYTEAFF. J is TRBJ1-1 and V is TRBV5-5, with a tentative D call TRBD1 (5 bases). CDR1 and CDR2 from the germline V gene are SGHKS and YYEKEE (reference sequence). Trimming took off 1 base at V and 3 bases at J, with 13 bases between the two ends. The CDR3 spans 15 residues.

This clone was seen a single time. The genes are TRBV6-5 and TRBJ1-1; 11 bases map to TRBD1. From germline, CDR1 is MNHEY and CDR2 SVGAGI. The CDR3 sequence is 15 residues long. Losses at the gene ends were 5 bases for V and 5 bases for J; bases not matched to a gene: 7. The CDR3 region has the DNA TGTGCCAGCAGTCCGGGACAGGGGGACAAAACTGAAGCTTTCTTT. Amino acid sequence: CASSPGQGDKTEAFF.

This clone showed up just once. The chain couples TRBV28 to TRBJ1-1, with TRBD1 matching over 7 bases. The CDR3 sequence is 13 residues long. The V and J ends lost 5 bases and 5 bases, in that order; junction bases with no gene match: 5. Germline V gene lookup returns CDR1 MDHEN and CDR2 SYDVKM. CDR3 DNA sequence: TGTGCCAGCAGTGCCGGGACAGTTACTGAAGCTTTCTTT. Residues: CASSAGTVTEAFF. Combining the CDR3 with reference TRBV28 and TRBJ1-1 gives the whole variable domain DVKVTQSSRYLVKRTGEKVFLECVQDMDHENMFWYRQDPGLGLRLIYFSYDVKMKEKGDIPEGYSVSREKKERFSLILESASTNQTSMYLCASSAGTVTEAFFGQGTRLTVV.

The chain links TRBV7-2 to TRBJ1-3; 9 bases match TRBD1. Germline V gene lookup returns CDR1 SGHTA and CDR2 FQGNSA. V was pared by 5 bases and J by 0 bases, with 5 bases of the junction left unmatched. This CDR3 region has 16 residues. The CDR3 spells CASSHGTGRSGNTIYF. CDR3 nucleotide sequence: TGTGCCAGCAGCCACGGGACAGGGCGCTCTGGAAACACCATATATTTT.

This chain uses TRBV5-1 with TRBJ2-7; D is uncertain. This CDR3 has 15 residues. Trimming took off 1 base at V and 3 bases at J, with 14 bases between the two ends. Germline V gene sequence: CDR1 SGHRS, CDR2 YFSETQ. CDR3 DNA: TGCGCCAGCAGCTTGAATGGCCAGGCATACTACGAGCAGTACTTC. Translating gives CASSLNGQAYYEQYF.

This chain joins TRBV19 and TRBJ1-1; 10 bases line up with TRBD1. Germline V lookup: CDR1 LNHDA, CDR2 SQIVND (reference sequence). The V gene end was trimmed by 6 bases and the J gene end by 1 base; junction bases not matched to a gene: 5. The CDR3 is 15 residues long. The CDR3 sequence: CASRGGQGWNTEAFF. The DNA of the CDR3 is TGTGCCAGTAGGGGGGGACAGGGGTGGAACACTGAAGCTTTCTTT.

V and J are TRBV30 and TRBJ2-7; 13 bases align to TRBD2. There are 15 residues in the CDR3. Germline CDR1 and CDR2: GTSNPN and SVGIG (reference sequence). The V segment lost 2 bases and the J segment 5 bases; nucleotides outside the gene matches: 6. The CDR3 loop reads CAWSLRTSGGDEQYF. CDR3 sequence (DNA): TGTGCCTGGAGTCTCCGGACTAGCGGGGGCGACGAGCAGTACTTC. The full variable domain, rest sourced from reference TRBV30 and TRBJ2-7, is SQTIHQWPATLVQPVGSPLSLECTVEGTSNPNLYWYRQAAGRGLQLLFYSVGIGQISSEVPQNLSASRPQDRQFILSSKKLLLSDSGFYLCAWSLRTSGGDEQYFGPGTRLTVT.

The gene calls are TRBV28 and TRBJ2-1; 7 bases are a match to TRBD1. Trimming cost V 5 bases and J 8 bases; bases outside gene matches: 12. The CDR3 extends over 15 amino acids. CDR1 is MDHEN, CDR2 SYDVKM, per germline. The CDR3 coding sequence is TGTGCCAGCAGTCCCTCGACAGGGTGGAATTATGAGCAGTTCTTC. Translated: CASSPSTGWNYEQFF.

This clone occurred once. The chain is built from TRBV6-5 and TRBJ1-1; unclear D gene. Trimming left V 2 bases short and J 1 base short, with 11 bases between. This CDR3 is built from 15 residues. Germline V gene lookup returns CDR1 MNHEY and CDR2 SVGAGI. The CDR3 protein is CASSYALLGNTEAFF. In nucleotides, the CDR3 is TGTGCCAGCAGTTACGCGCTCCTCGGGAACACTGAAGCTTTCTTT.

The rearrangement uses TRBV7-9 and TRBJ1-3, with unresolved D. The V and J ends lost 5 bases and 0 bases respectively, with 8 bases between them. Germline-derived CDR1 and CDR2 are SEHNR and FQNEAQ (reference sequence). The CDR3 spans 14 residues. The CDR3 protein is CASSPQSSGNTIYF. The CDR3 bases are TGTGCCAGCAGCCCCCAGAGCTCTGGAAACACCATATATTTT.

V usage is TRBV19 and J usage is TRBJ2-6; no firm D call. Per germline, CDR1 LNHDA and CDR2 SQIVND (reference sequence). Trimming pared 7 bases from V and 0 bases from J, leaving 10 bases between. The CDR3 has 15 amino acids. CDR3 in amino acids: CASTAWGSGANVLTF. The CDR3 DNA reads TGTGCCAGTACCGCGTGGGGCTCTGGGGCCAACGTCCTGACTTTC.

The chain links TRBV28 to TRBJ2-7; D might be TRBD1 or TRBD2, each matching 5 bases. V was shortened by 5 bases and J by 2 bases, with 16 bases between the two germline ends. The CDR3 covers 15 residues. Germline V gene sequence: CDR1 MDHEN, CDR2 SYDVKM. The CDR3 loop is CASSEAGTAPYEQYF. DNA of the CDR3: TGTGCCAGCAGTGAGGCCGGGACGGCCCCCTACGAGCAGTACTTC.

The V call is TRBV18, the J call TRBJ2-7; TRBD1 agrees at 7 bases. The CDR3 has 13 residues. With 3 bases clipped from V and 4 bases from J, the junction kept 3 bases outside the gene matches. Germline CDR1 is KGHSH and CDR2 is LQKENI. The CDR3 sequence is CASSPGQTYEQYF. Written as DNA, the CDR3 is TGTGCCAGCTCACCGGGACAGACTTACGAGCAGTACTTC. The complete variable domain, with remaining parts taken from reference TRBV18 and TRBJ2-7, reads NAGVMQNPRHLVRRRGQEARLRCSPMKGHSHVYWYRQLPEEGLKFMVYLQKENIIDESGMPKERFSAEFPKEGPSILRIQQVVRGDSAAYFCASSPGQTYEQYFGPGTRLTVT.

The rearrangement links TRBV6-5 to TRBJ1-1; D is unclear. V lost 5 bases, J lost 8 bases, and 15 bases lay in between. CDR3 length equals 13 residues. Germline V gene lookup returns CDR1 MNHEY and CDR2 SVGAGI. The CDR3 coding sequence is TGTGCCAGCAGTAATAGGATCCCCCCAGAAGCTTTCTTT. This translates into CASSNRIPPEAFF.